This is a list of T cell receptor beta chains from one sample in a study of T cells in Graves' hyperthyroidism and ophthalmopathy. TCRdb processed the multiplex PCR reads anew with MiXCR; each CDR3 protein has one entry. The data contain over 350,000 distinct CDR3 sequences, about 15% of them singletons. What was sequenced was blood. These receptors were collected from a man aged 18 to 29 with Graves' ophthalmopathy. CDR3s include the opening cysteine and the closing phenylalanine or tryptophan. A D gene is named only where the DNA matches it firmly. Clone size is shown for a subset of rows, as once, few, many or a class of expanded clone.

>TRBJ2-7|TRBV2|.|.
TGTGCCAGCAGTGATCCCGCAGACCGCGAGCAGTACTTC
CASSDPADREQYF
>TRBJ2-1|TRBV2|many|.
TGTGCCAGCAACTGGAATGAGCAGTTCTTC
CASNWNEQFF
>TRBJ2-1|TRBV7-3|many|TRBD2
TGTGCCAGCAGCTCCACCGGGACTAGCGCCTACAATGAGCAGTTCTTC
CASSSTGTSAYNEQFF
>TRBJ2-7|TRBV6-6|many|TRBD2
TGTGCCAGCAGTTACAGGCTAGCGGGAGGAACCTACGAGCAGTACTTC
CASSYRLAGGTYEQYF
>TRBJ2-3|TRBV11-2|many|.
TGTGCCAGCAGCGCCCAGCGCGGCGGCCTAATCACAGATACGCAGTATTTT
CASSAQRGGLITDTQYF
>TRBJ2-7|TRBV28|once|.
TGTGCCAGCAACCTGGGAACCTACGAGCAGTACTTC
CASNLGTYEQYF
>TRBJ2-6|TRBV3-1|few|.
TGTGCCAGCAGCCAGCGGAATTCTGGGGCCAACGTCCTGACTTTC
CASSQRNSGANVLTF
>TRBJ2-1|TRBV6-1|many|TRBD1
TGTGCCAGCAGTGAGGACAGGGTGTCCTACAATGAGCAGTTCTTC
CASSEDRVSYNEQFF
>TRBJ2-7|TRBV10-2|many|TRBD2
TGCGCCAGCACCCCCTTAGCGGGGGTCACCGACAGTTCCTACGAGCAGTACTTC
CASTPLAGVTDSSYEQYF
>TRBJ2-7|TRBV20-1|many|TRBD2
TGCAGTGCTAGCCCCAGGGAGGGAGCCTACGAGCAGTACTTC
CSASPREGAYEQYF
>TRBJ2-2|TRBV6-5|many|.
TGTGCCAGCAGTTACCTCGATAGAGGGATCGGGGAGCTGTTTTTT
CASSYLDRGIGELFF
>TRBJ1-1|TRBV20-1|many|.
TGCAGTGCTAGCCCCCGGCAGGGCGTAGCCACTGAAGCTTTCTTT
CSASPRQGVATEAFF
>TRBJ2-5|TRBV9|many|.
TGTGCCAGCAGCGCTGCCCAACCCCAAGAGACCCAGTACTTC
CASSAAQPQETQYF
>TRBJ2-1|TRBV11-2|many|.
TGTGCCAGCAGCTTAGTGTCAGGGTCCTACAATGAGCAGTTCTTC
CASSLVSGSYNEQFF
>TRBJ2-2|TRBV5-1|.|.
TGCGCCAGCAGCTGGACTTGGTTTAGGTATTTCACCGGGGAGCTGTTTTTT
CASSWTWFRYFTGELFF
>TRBJ2-1|TRBV2|many|TRBD2
TGTGCCAGCGGCGGGAGGGAGGAGTTCTTC
CASGGREEFF
>TRBJ2-3|TRBV24-1|many|TRBD1
TGTGCCACCAGTGAAAGGGACAGGACGCGCGGGACAGATACGCAGTATTTT
CATSERDRTRGTDTQYF
>TRBJ1-4|TRBV19|few|.
TGTGCCAGTGCGCAAACCTGGACTGAAAAACTGTTTTTT
CASAQTWTEKLFF
>TRBJ2-3|TRBV6-5|many|TRBD2
TGTGCCAGCAGTTACTCGTGGGCTAGCGGGCGTACAGATACGCAGTATTTT
CASSYSWASGRTDTQYF
>TRBJ1-1|TRBV6-5|many|TRBD1
TGTGCCAGCAGTTACCCAGGGGGCACTGAAGCTTTCTTT
CASSYPGGTEAFF
>TRBJ2-3|TRBV28|few|TRBD2
TGTGCCAGCAGTTTCCTAGCGGGAGGGCGCGGTAATACAGATACGCAGTATTTT
CASSFLAGGRGNTDTQYF
>TRBJ2-3|TRBV5-8|many|.
TGTGCCAGCAGCTCAGCCTCGGATACGCAGTATTTT
CASSSASDTQYF
>TRBJ2-1|TRBV3-1|many|.
TGTGCCAGCAGCCTCAACTACTACAATGAGCAGTTCTTC
CASSLNYYNEQFF
>TRBJ1-1|TRBV10-3|few|.
TGTGCCATCAGTGAGTCTAGAGTCACTGAAGCTTTCTTT
CAISESRVTEAFF
>TRBJ2-3|TRBV20-1|many|TRBD2
TGCAGTGCTAAACTAGCGGGAGCCCCAGATACGCAGTATTTT
CSAKLAGAPDTQYF
>TRBJ1-5|TRBV12-3/TRBV12-4|many|TRBD1
TGTGCCAGCAGTTTAGCCGGACAGGGTAGTCAGCCCCAGCATTTT
CASSLAGQGSQPQHF
>TRBJ2-5|TRBV6-1|many|.
TGTGCCAGCAGAGTAACACAGGGTCGGGGAGAGACCCAGTACTTC
CASRVTQGRGETQYF
>TRBJ2-7|TRBV11-2|many|.
TGTGCCAGCAGCCCCACTGCAGGTCATGCCTACGAGCAGTACTTC
CASSPTAGHAYEQYF
>TRBJ1-2|TRBV5-6|many|TRBD1
TGTGCCAGCAGCTTGGACCCCGGGACAGGGTTTGAGGGCTACACCTTC
CASSLDPGTGFEGYTF
>TRBJ2-7|TRBV27|few|.
TGTGCCAGCAGTTTAGGGTGGACCTACGAGCAGTACTTC
CASSLGWTYEQYF
>TRBJ1-1|TRBV10-3|few|.
TGTGCCATCAGCGGACCTACAGGGATCGGGAACACTGAAGCTTTCTTT
CAISGPTGIGNTEAFF
>TRBJ2-1|TRBV7-6|.|.
TGTGCCAGCAGCTTAATTAACAATGAGCAGTTCTTC
CASSLINNEQFF
>TRBJ2-1|TRBV30|few|.
TGTGCCTGGAGTGTACTCTCGTGGGACAATGAGCAGTTCTTC
CAWSVLSWDNEQFF
>TRBJ1-3|TRBV12-3/TRBV12-4|.|TRBD1
TGTGCCAGCAGTTTAGCGGGGACAGGGGGCCACACCATATATTTT
CASSLAGTGGHTIYF
>TRBJ2-2|TRBV7-9|few|TRBD1
TGTGCCAGCAGCTTATTTCAGGGTGGGACAGCAACCGGGGAGCTGTTTTTT
CASSLFQGGTATGELFF
>TRBJ1-5|TRBV6-1|.|.
TGTGCCAGCAGTGAACAGCAAAATTATCAGCCCCAGCATTTT
CASSEQQNYQPQHF
>TRBJ2-7|TRBV11-2|many|TRBD2
TGTGCCAGCAGCTTAGGTCGTAGGCGGGAGGGCGTCTCCTACGAGCAGTACTTC
CASSLGRRREGVSYEQYF
>TRBJ2-3|TRBV19|.|.
TGTGCCAGTAGTATTTTGTTCACAGATACGCAGTATTTT
CASSILFTDTQYF
>TRBJ1-1|TRBV5-1|.|.
TGCGCCAGCAGCTTGGCGGCCGGGGGCCCTGAAGCTTTCTTT
CASSLAAGGPEAFF
>TRBJ2-5|TRBV12-3/TRBV12-4|many|.
TGTGCCAGCAGTTTCGAGGGATGGGAGACCCAGTACTTC
CASSFEGWETQYF
>TRBJ1-6|TRBV20-1|many|.
TGCAGTGCCAACGACGGGGCAGGTTCACCCCTCCACTTT
CSANDGAGSPLHF
>TRBJ2-2|TRBV29-1|.|.
TGCAGCGTTGAAACGAGACGCCACACCGGGGAGCTGTTTTTT
CSVETRRHTGELFF
>TRBJ2-7|TRBV20-1|many|.
TGCAGTGCTAGAGACGGCGAGGGGCCCTACGAGCAGTACTTC
CSARDGEGPYEQYF
>TRBJ2-1|TRBV6-7|.|.
TGTGCCAGCAGTTACCGGTACAATGAGCAGTTCTTC
CASSYRYNEQFF
>TRBJ2-2|TRBV5-1|many|TRBD2
TGCGCCAGCAGCTTGGTAACTAGCGGGAGAATCCGGTTGACCGGGGAGCTGTTTTTT
CASSLVTSGRIRLTGELFF